This paragraph covers one T cell receptor (beta chain) sequence. Its binding antigen is unknown. No base quality values were provided; no much bigger clone lies one nucleotide off. Collaborating institutions collected whole blood in K2EDTA tubes following their own protocols. Collaborator samples were shipped for TCRbeta analysis as frozen whole blood, isolated PBMCs, or DNA extracted from either sample type. This record belongs to a study of blood T cell repertoires in COVID-19 (dated by TCRdb to the early 2020s). About the study as a whole: Collaborator samples came from the United States, Italy and Spain and covered acute and convalescent phases of COVID-19. The material from the prospective study consisted of cDNA or gDNA derived from T cells, B-cell-depleted T cells, or PBMCs. The samples were drawn from the first 160 participants of the ongoing ImmuneRACE study and from over 950 subjects provided by 6 global collaborators. Where available, HLA class I and class II types were taken from metadata supplied by the sample provider and were not determined by assay-based typing. A de-identified subject ID, COVID-19 status, age in years and sex were almost always included in the sample metadata. The repertoires were released in a freely available public database intended as a resource for research on the immune response to SARS-CoV-2. The dataset comprised deeply sampled blood TCRbeta repertoires from subjects exposed to, actively infected with, or recovered from COVID-19.

Study-level results and caveats: Clinical and demographic metadata were provided uncurated, with the amount varying by source and participant.

Including the terminal cysteine and phenylalanine, the CDR3 comprises 13 residues. Of the read, only the CDR3 DNA is kept; its 39 bases are in frame from base 1. CDR1 MGHDK and CDR2 SYGVNS were looked up in the germline V gene. V and J are truncated by 5 bases and 4 bases respectively, leaving an intervening sequence of 8 bases. TCRbeta CDR3 regions were amplified from genomic DNA using the immunoSEQ Assay, a bias-controlled multiplex PCR. The authors processed their data as follows. The number of nucleated cells in each sample was estimated from the amplification of reference gene primers within the assay. Sequence reads were collapsed and filtered to measure the absolute abundance of every unique TCRbeta CDR3 rearrangement. For each sample, productive Simpson clonality was calculated as the square root of Simpson's diversity index over productive rearrangements. TCRdb re-hosts the immuneACCESS table, in-frame sequences only. Its copies lack some clones; in the studies checked, an unresolved V gene accounts for under half of them, and the cause for the rest is not known. V, J and clone size derive from that table, while D and trimming were established from the DNA sequence. In this sample the table shows approximately 280,000 clones, more than 85% of which occur a single time. The ten most abundant clones make up about 4.2% of the sample.

This sequence uses TRBV25-1 and TRBJ2-2; no D gene can be assigned with confidence. The TCR originated in a man aged 40-49 years with acute or convalescent COVID-19. The material sequenced was peripheral blood. The DNA sequence reads TGTGCCAGCAGTCCACAGCCCACCGGGGAGCTGTTTTTT. This gives the protein CASSPQPTGELFF.